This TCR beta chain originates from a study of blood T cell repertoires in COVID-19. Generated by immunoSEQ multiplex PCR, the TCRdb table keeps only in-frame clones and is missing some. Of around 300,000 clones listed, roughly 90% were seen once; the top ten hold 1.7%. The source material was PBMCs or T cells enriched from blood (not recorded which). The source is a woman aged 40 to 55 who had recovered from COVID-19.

In DNA, the CDR3 is TGCAGCGTCGGCCCGGGACTTTCCGGTACAGAGACCCAGTACTTC. Translating gives CSVGPGLSGTETQYF. J is TRBJ2-5 and V is TRBV29-1; possibly TRBD2 for D (6 bases). V shed 6 bases and J shed 4 bases, with 21 bases lying between them. Per the germline V gene, CDR1 is SQVTM and CDR2 is ANQGSEA. This CDR3 region has 15 residues.